The subject of this entry is one T cell receptor (beta chain). Antigen: not known. This sample was included in a study of cytotoxic CD8 clonotypes in ibrutinib-treated CLL. Study context: On average, over 80,000 productive rearrangements and around 250,000 productive templates per sample.

General study results and limits: Researchers report that baseline clonality outpaced age-matched healthy donors and tracked circulating CD8+ T-cell counts. Clonotypes that were public were uncommon, and they contracted or stayed stable on treatment. Investigators sampled sustained-remission and progressing patients at differing times.

The table came from immunoSEQ multiplex PCR; TCRdb's copy has only in-frame clones and leaves some out. The top ten clones hold 11% of a sample with 130,000 to 150,000 clones, approximately 90% of them seen once. In germline, CDR1 is MDHEN, CDR2 SYDVKM. V shed 4 bases and J shed 2 bases, with 10 bases lying between them. The CDR3 is 14 amino acids. The source was PBMCs, collected after 12 months of ibrutinib treatment. The origin of this receptor is a human donor with chronic lymphocytic leukemia. The chain has TRBV28 and TRBJ2-3, with D unresolved. Here the CDR3 reads CASSSNSNTDTQYF. CDR3 DNA: TGTGCCAGCAGTTCAAACAGTAACACAGATACGCAGTATTTT.